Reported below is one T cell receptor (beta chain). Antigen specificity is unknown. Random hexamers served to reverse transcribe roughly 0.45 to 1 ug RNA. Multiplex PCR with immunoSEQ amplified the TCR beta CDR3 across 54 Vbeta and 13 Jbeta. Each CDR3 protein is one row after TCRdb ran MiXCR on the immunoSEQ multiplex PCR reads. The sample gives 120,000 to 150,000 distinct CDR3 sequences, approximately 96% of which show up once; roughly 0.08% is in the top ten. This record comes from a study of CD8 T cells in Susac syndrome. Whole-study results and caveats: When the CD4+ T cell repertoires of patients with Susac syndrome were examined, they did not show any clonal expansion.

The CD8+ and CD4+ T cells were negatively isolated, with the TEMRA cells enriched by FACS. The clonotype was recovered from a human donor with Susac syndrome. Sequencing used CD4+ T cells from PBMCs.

The CDR3 loop is CASSQDSGPYNEQFF. The CDR3 coding sequence is TGTGCCAGCAGCCAAGATTCGGGACCATACAATGAGCAGTTCTTC. The rearrangement links TRBV3-1 to TRBJ2-1; either TRBD1 or TRBD2 may supply D (5 bases each). Per germline, CDR1 LGHDT and CDR2 YNNKEL (reference sequence). Trimming cost V 0 bases and J 4 bases, with 10 bases left between them. The CDR3 sequence is 15 residues long.